What follows are 16 T cell receptor beta chains derived from one specimen sequenced in a study of T cell repertoires in cytomegalovirus infection. TCRdb redid the calling of the reads with MiXCR, one entry per CDR3 protein. This sample has about 360,000 distinct CDR3 sequences, with 15% to 20% found just once. Sequencing input: PBMCs. The source of these receptors is a human donor in good health (CMV status not recorded). Some clones in this sample may be carry-over from other donors' samples.

In its sample, this clonotype was seen many times. V and J are TRBV7-2 and TRBJ2-7; D ambiguous. Germline V CDR1 and CDR2: SGHTA, FQGNSA. The CDR3 consists of 12 residues. V dropped 0 bases and J dropped 6 bases, with 6 bases sitting between them. The CDR3 region is CASSLAELEQYF. The DNA of the CDR3 is TGTGCCAGCAGCTTAGCCGAGCTCGAGCAGTACTTC.

The chain uses TRBV19 and TRBJ2-7; 7 bases agree with TRBD2. J was trimmed by 5 bases and V by 6 bases; bases with no gene match: 16. Germline V gives CDR1 LNHDA, CDR2 SQIVND (reference sequence). The CDR3 covers 16 residues. CDR3 loop: CASSPSRTRRDNEQYF. The CDR3 DNA follows: TGTGCCAGTAGCCCCTCGAGGACTAGAAGAGATAACGAGCAGTACTTC.

The rearrangement uses TRBV27 and TRBJ1-5; no definite D call. Trimming took 8 bases from V and 6 from J, leaving 5 bases between them. The length of the CDR3 is 10 residues. The germline gives CDR1 MNHEY, CDR2 SMNVEV (reference sequence). CDR3 coding DNA: TGTGCCAGCGGACTTCAGCCCCAGCATTTT. Amino acids: CASGLQPQHF.

The chain combines TRBV7-9 with TRBJ2-3, with 8 nucleotides matching TRBD1. Germline V gene sequence: CDR1 SEHNR, CDR2 FQNEAQ (reference sequence). CDR3 length equals 14 residues. V trimming: 9 bases; J trimming: 2 bases; junction bases outside the gene matches: 7. The CDR3 region has the DNA TGTGCCAGTCAAGACAGGGGCCCCACAGATACGCAGTATTTT. Residues: CASQDRGPTDTQYF.

In its sample, this clonotype was seen many times. The CDR3 protein is CASSLASGGPTDTQYF. In DNA form, the CDR3 reads TGTGCCAGCAGCTTAGCTAGCGGGGGACCCACAGATACGCAGTATTTT. The chain combines TRBV7-8 with TRBJ2-3; 9 nucleotides align to TRBD2. This CDR3 region has 16 residues. From germline, CDR1 is SGHVS and CDR2 FQNEAQ. With 0 bases clipped from V and 2 bases from J, the junction kept 3 bases outside the gene matches.

This chain joins TRBV6-1 and TRBJ2-7; TRBD1 agrees at 8 bases. The CDR3 loop spans 15 amino acids. Germline V lookup: CDR1 MNHNS, CDR2 SASEGT. Germline trimming cut 6 bases from V and 5 bases from J; bases unmatched to any gene: 12. CDR3 in amino acids: CASRRTGGIKNEQYF. CDR3 DNA: TGTGCCAGCAGAAGAACAGGGGGTATTAAAAACGAGCAGTACTTC.

About this clonotype: Just one base apart from a much larger clone, this may be a read error. The chain couples TRBV7-2 to TRBJ2-5, with D hard to call. CDR3 length: 13 residues. Germline CDR1 reads SGHTA; CDR2 reads FQGNSA. In nucleotides, the CDR3 is TGTGCCAGCGGCTTGCCAAACCAGGAGACCCAGTACTTC. This codes for CASGLPNQETQYF.

This clonotype was seen many times. The J gene is TRBJ2-3, the V gene TRBV5-1; D assignment may be TRBD1 or TRBD2 (5 bases each). The CDR3 loop spans 16 amino acids. Trimming stripped 0 bases from V and 0 bases from J, with 11 bases between. Germline loops: CDR1 SGHRS, CDR2 YFSETQ. CDR3 protein: CASSLVGDPSTDTQYF. CDR3 nucleotide sequence: TGCGCCAGCAGCTTGGTGGGGGACCCTAGCACAGATACGCAGTATTTT.

This CDR3 is CASSPTAGVGYTF. CDR3 nucleotide sequence: TGTGCCAGCAGCCCTACAGCCGGGGTTGGCTACACCTTC. V usage is TRBV6-1 and J usage is TRBJ1-2; unclear D gene. The CDR3 is made up of 13 amino acids. Germline CDR1 reads MNHNS; CDR2 reads SASEGT. The germline V and J ends were trimmed by 6 bases and 7 bases, with 15 bases remaining between them.

This chain connects TRBV12-3 or TRBV12-4 to TRBJ2-1, with D tentatively TRBD1 (8 bases). V was pared by 5 bases and J by 3 bases, with 14 bases between. The CDR3 spans 15 residues. CDR3 region: CASSHTGGDYNEQFF. DNA of the CDR3: TGTGCCAGCAGTCACACAGGGGGGGACTACAATGAGCAGTTCTTC.

The chain uses TRBV24-1 and TRBJ2-1, with a weak D call TRBD2 (5 bases). This CDR3 contains 16 residues. V was cut by 4 bases and J by 0 bases, with 12 bases left in between. The germline V gene encodes CDR1 KGHDR and CDR2 SFDVKD. The CDR3 bases are TGTGCCACCAGTGAGTCAGGCCGGGGCTCCTACAATGAGCAGTTCTTC. It specifies CATSESGRGSYNEQFF.

The J gene is TRBJ1-2, the V gene TRBV19; D is perhaps TRBD1 (6 bases). CDR1 LNHDA and CDR2 SQIVND come from the germline V gene (reference sequence). V dropped 4 bases and J dropped 5 bases, with 17 bases sitting between them. The CDR3 length is 15 residues. DNA of the CDR3: TGTGCCAGTAGTACACTGGACAGCGCGGCTTATGGCTACACCTTC. Protein sequence: CASSTLDSAAYGYTF.

This clonotype was recorded at least ten times. This chain uses TRBV7-7 with TRBJ2-7; 9 bases agree with TRBD1. The V segment lost 5 bases and the J segment 6 bases; nucleotides outside the gene matches: 8. This CDR3 is built from 14 residues. Germline V gene data show CDR1 as SSHAT and CDR2 as FNYEAQ (reference sequence). The CDR3 is CASSAGQGWSEQYF. CDR3 DNA: TGTGCCAGCAGCGCCGGACAGGGGTGGAGCGAGCAGTACTTC.

This clonotype was observed a single time. The CDR3 sequence: CSARDRRLAASDTQYF. Here the CDR3 DNA reads TGCAGTGCTAGAGACCGGCGACTAGCGGCTTCAGATACGCAGTATTTT. The chain combines TRBV20-1 with TRBJ2-3, with 9 bases aligning to TRBD2. The CDR3 is 16 amino acids. V shed 0 bases and J 4 bases; nucleotides not matched to a gene: 8. The germline V gene has CDR1 DFQATT and CDR2 SNEGSKA (reference sequence).

The sample holds a few counts of this clonotype. A much larger clone differs by one base, so this may be a read error. V gene TRBV5-4 combines with J gene TRBJ1-1, with 7 bases matching TRBD1. The CDR3 sequence is 13 residues long. Germline values: CDR1 SGHNT, CDR2 YYREEE (reference sequence). V was pared by 5 bases and J by 0 bases, with 1 base of the junction left unmatched. The CDR3 DNA reads TGTGCCAGCAGAGGGACAGTGAACACTGAAGCTTTCTTT. Its protein is CASRGTVNTEAFF.

The chain employs TRBV6-8 and TRBJ2-5, with 8 bases identical to TRBD2. Trimming removed 2 bases from V and 3 bases from J; junction bases left unmatched: 5. Germline V gene lookup returns CDR1 MNHGY and CDR2 SAAAGT. This CDR3 is 15 amino acids long. In DNA form, the CDR3 reads TGTGCCAGCAGTTACAGGCGGGGGGCTAAAGAGACCCAGTACTTC. It is translated as CASSYRRGAKETQYF.